This entry features one T cell receptor (beta chain) sequence. Its matching antigen is unknown. This record comes from a study of OX40 agonist ivuxolimab in advanced cancers. Study-wide results and caveats: In general, CD8+ T cells held more expanded clones than CD4+ did, on average. CD4+ and CD8+ T cells in blood underwent clonal expansion by week 6 at 0.1 to 3.0 mg/kg.

Cycle 7 day 1, cycle 4 day 1, and baseline were the timepoints at which blood was sampled. Data came from immunoSEQ multiplex PCR; TCRdb stores just in-frame clones and leaves some out. The sample records just over 90,000 clones, under 95% being singletons. The J segment lost 12 bases and the V segment lost 4 bases, leaving 4 bases of the junction unmatched. The CDR3 is 13 amino acids. CDR1 is SGHDT and CDR2 is YYEEEE in the germline V gene. This material consisted of CD4+ or CD8+ T cells sorted from blood, taken in a trial of the OX40 agonist ivuxolimab. V and J are TRBV5-6 and TRBJ1-6, with 10 bases matching TRBD1. The origin of this receptor is an adult with an advanced solid tumor such as melanoma, head and neck, liver or kidney cancer. The CDR3 sequence: CASSAGTGVPLHF. As DNA, the CDR3 is TGTGCCAGCAGCGCCGGGACAGGGGTACCCCTCCACTTT.